This T cell receptor beta chain stems from a study of blood T cells in healthy people across ages. In terms of origin and age, donors were healthy Caucasian individuals from Russia aged about 6 to 90. With a J-beta primer mix and a sample-barcoded 5' primer, a second PCR ran about 7 to 11 cycles. Researchers report that each sample yielded at least 2.5 million CDR3-containing paired-end reads. Each CDR3 protein gets one entry after TCRdb re-called the 5' RACE reads with MiXCR. The sample has 750,000 to 850,000 distinct CDR3 sequences, approximately 25% seen once. Germline values: CDR1 MNHEY, CDR2 SVGEGT. Trimming cost V 0 bases and J 0 bases, with 12 bases left between them. The CDR3 has 17 amino acids. These data were also filed under a second study, of T cells of mothers and their children.

The chain joins TRBV6-2 or TRBV6-3 to TRBJ2-1; perhaps TRBD1 as D (5 bases). Sequenced material: blood. This receptor was taken from a boy aged 5-17 years in good health. Here the CDR3 reads CASSYSPRDSSYNEQFF. CDR3 sequence (DNA): TGTGCCAGCAGTTACTCTCCCAGGGATAGCTCCTACAATGAGCAGTTCTTC.